This passage covers 27 T cell receptor beta chains from one sample sequenced in a study of T cell responses to AZD1222 COVID-19 vaccine. Some clones are missing from TCRdb's copy, which holds only in-frame ones; the method was immunoSEQ multiplex PCR. The data show about 120,000 clones, roughly 92% seen once. The material was peripheral blood, obtained 28 days after the second AZD1222 dose. The receptors here all came from an adult who received the AZD1222 COVID-19 vaccine.

There are many counts of this clone. The chain links TRBV11-3 to TRBJ2-3, with D perhaps matching TRBD2 (5 bases). The CDR3 consists of 16 residues. Deletions cut 4 bases from V and 2 bases from J, with 16 bases between. Germline CDR1 is SGHNT and CDR2 is YENEEA. The CDR3 here is CASSSRGSGITDTQYF. DNA of the CDR3: TGTGCCAGCAGCTCCCGAGGGTCGGGGATCACAGATACGCAGTATTTT.

The chain is built from TRBV28 and TRBJ1-3; possibly TRBD1 for D (5 bases). This CDR3 has 15 residues. Trimming shortened V by 3 bases and J by 2 bases, and 11 bases separated the two germline ends. The germline CDR1 and CDR2 sequences are MDHEN and SYDVKM. CDR3 nucleotide sequence: TGTGCCAGCAGTTTTGTTCGGGGCACTGGAAACACCATATATTTT. It yields the protein CASSFVRGTGNTIYF.

The V and J genes are TRBV7-2 and TRBJ2-1; TRBD2 agrees at 9 bases. The CDR3 runs 15 residues. Trimming cost V 5 bases and J 1 base; bases outside gene matches: 3. CDR1 and CDR2 (germline): SGHTA, FQGNSA. The CDR3 bases are TGTGCCAGCAGCGTTAGCGGGAGTTCCTACAATGAGCAGTTCTTC. This translates into CASSVSGSSYNEQFF.

The chain carries TRBV19 and TRBJ2-7; 11 nucleotides agree with TRBD2. J lost 3 bases, V lost 4 bases, and 5 bases had no gene match. This CDR3 is built from 15 residues. The germline CDR1 and CDR2 sequences are LNHDA and SQIVND (reference sequence). The CDR3 protein is CASSRPGLADYEQYF. The CDR3 nucleotides are TGTGCCAGTAGTAGACCGGGACTAGCGGACTACGAGCAGTACTTC.

The V call is TRBV5-5, the J call TRBJ2-5; D is uncertain. CDR1 and CDR2 from the germline V gene are SGHKS and YYEKEE (reference sequence). This CDR3 contains 15 residues. Trimming took 0 bases from V and 2 from J, leaving 11 bases between them. The CDR3 bases are TGTGCCAGCAGCTTGGGGGTCAAGGGTCAAGAGACCCAGTACTTC. Amino acids: CASSLGVKGQETQYF. Based on the CDR3 plus reference TRBV5-5 and TRBJ2-5, the full variable domain is DAGVTQSPTHLIKTRGQQVTLRCSPISGHKSVSWYQQVLGQGPQFIFQYYEKEERGRGNFPDRFSARQFPNYSSELNVNALLLGDSALYLCASSLGVKGQETQYFGPGTRLLVL.

This sequence joins TRBV27 and TRBJ1-3; D possibly corresponds to TRBD1 (6 bases). Trimming cost V 6 bases and J 8 bases, with 17 bases left between them. CDR1 is MNHEY, CDR2 SMNVEV, per germline (reference sequence). There are 14 residues in the CDR3. This CDR3 is CASSPSGGMDTIYF. CDR3 coding DNA: TGTGCCAGCAGCCCGTCGGGGGGCATGGACACCATATATTTT.

The gene calls are TRBV5-1 and TRBJ1-1, with 7 bases identical to TRBD1. From germline, CDR1 is SGHRS and CDR2 YFSETQ. V dropped 0 bases and J dropped 4; count of bases not matched to a gene: 6. The CDR3 totals 15 residues. The CDR3: CASSLVTGVVTEAFF. The CDR3 bases are TGCGCCAGCAGCTTGGTTACAGGGGTGGTCACTGAAGCTTTCTTT. The variable domain in full, completed from reference TRBV5-1 and TRBJ1-1, reads KAGVTQTPRYLIKTRGQQVTLSCSPISGHRSVSWYQQTPGQGLQFLFEYFSETQRNKGNFPGRFSGRQFSNSRSEMNVSTLELGDSALYLCASSLVTGVVTEAFFGQGTRLTVV.

V is TRBV30 and J is TRBJ1-5, with a possible D match to TRBD1 (5 bases). Germline CDR1 reads GTSNPN; CDR2 reads SVGIG (reference sequence). The CDR3 covers 15 residues. Deletions cut 0 bases from V and 2 bases from J, with 11 bases between. DNA of the CDR3: TGTGCCTGGAGTGTAGTGGGGGATGGCAATCAGCCCCAGCATTTT. This encodes CAWSVVGDGNQPQHF.

CDR3 nucleotides: TGTGCCAGCAGCTTGAGACAGGGCGCCACTGAAGCTTTCTTT. Its protein product is CASSLRQGATEAFF. V and J are TRBV5-6 and TRBJ1-1; 7 nucleotides match TRBD1. Germline CDR1 SGHDT, CDR2 YYEEEE. This CDR3 contains 14 residues. The V gene end was trimmed by 1 base and the J gene end by 4 bases; junction bases not matched to a gene: 4.

The chain employs TRBV5-5 and TRBJ2-7, with D unresolved. The CDR3 has 15 amino acids. The ends were cut back, 0 bases at V and 4 bases at J, with 14 bases in the middle. Germline lookup yields CDR1 SGHKS and CDR2 YYEKEE (reference sequence). Here the CDR3 DNA reads TGTGCCAGCAGCTTGGCAGGACCCGCTACTTACGAGCAGTACTTC. Amino acids: CASSLAGPATYEQYF.

The J gene is TRBJ1-2, the V gene TRBV7-9; TRBD1 agrees at 9 bases. The junction had 3 bases not matched to a gene; V was cut back by 6 bases and J by 4 bases. The CDR3 is made up of 13 amino acids. CDR1 and CDR2 from the germline V gene are SEHNR and FQNEAQ (reference sequence). In DNA, the CDR3 is TGTGCCAGCAGTCCGACAGGGGGCTATGGCTACACCTTC. This gives the protein CASSPTGGYGYTF. The full variable domain, completed using reference TRBV7-9 and TRBJ1-2, is DTGVSQNPRHKITKRGQNVTFRCDPISEHNRLYWYRQTLGQGPEFLTYFQNEAQLEKSRLLSDRFSAERPKGSFSTLEIQRTEQGDSAMYLCASSPTGGYGYTFGSGTRLTVV.

The rearrangement uses TRBV28 and TRBJ2-1; 7 nucleotides line up with TRBD2. V dropped 6 bases and J dropped 4; count of bases not matched to a gene: 9. Germline V gives CDR1 MDHEN, CDR2 SYDVKM. The CDR3 loop spans 15 amino acids. CDR3 amino acids: CASSPGGGLYNEQFF. CDR3 DNA sequence: TGTGCCAGCAGCCCGGGGGGAGGGTTGTACAATGAGCAGTTCTTC.

The genes are TRBV27 and TRBJ2-1; D gene ambiguous. CDR3 length equals 13 residues. V shed 4 bases and J shed 3 bases, with 7 bases lying between them. Per germline, CDR1 MNHEY and CDR2 SMNVEV (reference sequence). The CDR3 reads CASSYGGYNEQFF. DNA for the CDR3: TGTGCCAGCAGTTATGGCGGCTACAATGAGCAGTTCTTC.

The rearrangement links TRBV5-1 to TRBJ2-1; D is ambiguous. The V gene's germline CDR1 is SGHRS and CDR2 YFSETQ. The CDR3 is made up of 14 amino acids. V was shortened by 2 bases and J by 6 bases, with 12 bases between the two germline ends. CDR3 sequence: CASSLWSGTNEQFF. DNA for the CDR3: TGCGCCAGCAGCTTATGGTCCGGAACCAATGAGCAGTTCTTC.

This clone has only a few counts. This chain links TRBV6-5 with TRBJ2-7, with 7 positions matching TRBD2. The junction had 4 bases not matched to a gene; V was cut back by 8 bases and J by 0 bases. CDR3 size: 13 residues. CDR1 and CDR2 (germline): MNHEY, SVGAGI. CDR3 sequence (DNA): TGTGCCAGCCGGGGCGGGAGCTCCTACGAGCAGTACTTC. Translated: CASRGGSSYEQYF.

This chain uses TRBV6-2 or TRBV6-3 with TRBJ1-2; D is possibly TRBD1 (5 bases). The CDR3 consists of 15 residues. Trimming stripped 0 bases from V and 3 bases from J, with 11 bases between. Per germline, CDR1 MNHEY and CDR2 SVGEGT. CDR3 amino acids: CASSYSRQRHYGYTF. The CDR3 DNA reads TGTGCCAGCAGTTACTCGAGACAGAGACACTATGGCTACACCTTC.

The CDR3 bases are TGTGCCAGCAGTTACCACCACAGGGTTCCTGCAGATACGCAGTATTTT. The encoded protein is CASSYHHRVPADTQYF. The chain joins TRBV6-5 to TRBJ2-3; D may be TRBD1 (6 bases). Germline V CDR1 and CDR2: MNHEY, SVGAGI. Trimming stripped 2 bases from V and 4 bases from J, with 16 bases between. CDR3 size: 16 residues.

The chain recombines TRBV28 with TRBJ2-3, with 10 bases fitting TRBD2. The CDR3 totals 16 residues. V lost 5 bases and J lost 5; bases outside the gene matches: 10. Per germline, CDR1 MDHEN and CDR2 SYDVKM. The CDR3 sequence is CASSRSLAGAEDTQYF. The CDR3 region has the DNA TGTGCCAGCAGTCGTTCTCTAGCGGGAGCAGAAGATACGCAGTATTTT.

V and J are TRBV28 and TRBJ2-3, with 7 bases fitting TRBD2. The CDR3 has 16 amino acids. J gave up 3 bases and V 6 bases, and 12 bases lay outside the gene matches. Germline CDR1 reads MDHEN; CDR2 reads SYDVKM. In DNA, the CDR3 is TGTGCCAGCAGCTTCTCCGGGGCGGGAGAAACAGATACGCAGTATTTT. It specifies CASSFSGAGETDTQYF.

The chain employs TRBV10-3 and TRBJ1-2, with D unresolved. V lost 11 bases, J lost 7 bases, and 23 bases lay in between. The CDR3 is 14 residues long. Per the germline V gene, CDR1 is ENHRY and CDR2 is SYGVKD. The CDR3 protein is CASKGGRDEGGYTF. Written as DNA, the CDR3 is TGTGCCTCTAAAGGTGGACGCGATGAGGGTGGCTACACCTTC.

The table lists this clone with a count of one. In DNA, the CDR3 is TGTGCCAGCAGCCCCCGGGGCAGGGGGTACGAGCAGTACTTC. It specifies CASSPRGRGYEQYF. The J gene is TRBJ2-7, the V gene TRBV9, with 7 nucleotides matching TRBD1. Per germline, CDR1 SGDLS and CDR2 YYNGEE. V shed 4 bases, J shed 4 bases, and the junction held 8 bases outside the gene matches. This CDR3 has 14 amino acids.

The rearrangement uses TRBV28 and TRBJ2-3, with D possibly being TRBD1 (6 bases). Deletions cut 6 bases from V and 3 bases from J, with 19 bases between. The CDR3 spans 16 residues. Germline V gene lookup returns CDR1 MDHEN and CDR2 SYDVKM. CDR3 nucleotides: TGTGCCAGCAGGTTTCACACAGGGAAGGGGACAGATACGCAGTATTTT. Translated, it gives CASRFHTGKGTDTQYF.

V usage is TRBV27 and J usage is TRBJ2-7, with TRBD1 identical over 7 bases. In germline, CDR1 is MNHEY, CDR2 SMNVEV (reference sequence). There are 17 residues in the CDR3. The V and J ends lost 5 bases and 1 base, in that order; junction bases with no gene match: 14. Here the CDR3 DNA reads TGTGCCAGCAGTACCACCCTGACAGGGCCCACTTCCTACGAGCAGTACTTC. Translation: CASSTTLTGPTSYEQYF.

The V gene is TRBV5-1, the J gene TRBJ1-1; 7 nucleotides agree with TRBD1. The CDR3 is 14 residues long. Germline V lookup: CDR1 SGHRS, CDR2 YFSETQ. Losses at the gene ends were 2 bases for V and 3 bases for J; bases not matched to a gene: 4. CDR3 in amino acids: CASSFTGADTEAFF. The CDR3 DNA follows: TGCGCCAGCAGCTTTACAGGGGCGGACACTGAAGCTTTCTTT.

The V gene is TRBV7-2, the J gene TRBJ2-7; TRBD1 might be the D (5 bases). The CDR3 spans 11 residues. Trimming cost V 5 bases and J 7 bases, with 9 bases left between them. Germline values: CDR1 SGHTA, CDR2 FQGNSA. The CDR3 sequence: CASSTRTEQYF. CDR3 sequence (DNA): TGTGCCAGCAGCACACGGACAGAGCAGTACTTC.

V is TRBV7-9 and J is TRBJ1-1; maybe TRBD1 (5 bases). Germline-derived CDR1 and CDR2 are SEHNR and FQNEAQ (reference sequence). The CDR3 covers 14 residues. V lost 5 bases and J lost 2, with 12 bases in between. The CDR3 DNA reads TGTGCCAGCAGCGCCCGGGGCACCAACACTGAAGCTTTCTTT. This sequence encodes CASSARGTNTEAFF.

This chain links TRBV2 with TRBJ1-2; 10 nucleotides line up with TRBD1. The CDR3 has 14 residues. Germline V gene lookup returns CDR1 SNHLY and CDR2 FYNNEI. After removal of 3 bases from V and 8 bases from J, the junction contained 6 bases not matched to a gene. CDR3 bases: TGTGCCAGCAGTGACCCCGGGACAGGGGACGGCTACACCTTC. Its protein is CASSDPGTGDGYTF.